This is a list of T cell receptor beta chains from one sample in a study of early T cells in non-severe SARS-CoV-2 infection. One entry per CDR3 protein, called by TCRdb with MiXCR from the 5' RACE reads. The sample lists more than 90,000 distinct CDR3 sequences; roughly 11% were seen once. Specimen: whole blood. These receptors were collected from an adult who was a healthcare worker with PCR-confirmed SARS-CoV-2 infection or an uninfected control (not recorded which). The CDR3 runs from the conserved cysteine through the conserved F or W. Each record gives: J gene, D gene, clone size, V gene, CDR3 DNA, CDR3 protein. The D gene is left open where the match is weak. Some rows have no size entry. The others give once, few or many, or a class for an expanded clone.

j_call: TRBJ1-5
d_call: TRBD1
clone_size: .
v_call: TRBV5-6
cdr3_nt: TGTGCCAGCAGCGCCGGGACAGGGAGGCTAAATCAGCCCCAGCATTTT
cdr3_aa: CASSAGTGRLNQPQHF

j_call: TRBJ1-3
d_call: .
clone_size: many
v_call: TRBV7-6
cdr3_nt: TGTGCCAGCAGCTTAGGACCGATCTCTGGAAACACCATATATTTT
cdr3_aa: CASSLGPISGNTIYF

j_call: TRBJ1-1
d_call: .
clone_size: .
v_call: TRBV28
cdr3_nt: TGTGCCAGCAATCTGCCGGTGAACACTGAAGCTTTCTTT
cdr3_aa: CASNLPVNTEAFF

j_call: TRBJ2-1
d_call: .
clone_size: few
v_call: TRBV3-1
cdr3_nt: TGTGCCAGCAGCTACCTAAATATCAGGGGAAATGAGCAGTTCTTC
cdr3_aa: CASSYLNIRGNEQFF

j_call: TRBJ2-7
d_call: .
clone_size: .
v_call: TRBV4-1
cdr3_nt: TGCGCCAGCAGCCAAGGACAGTTAACCTACGAGCAGTACTTC
cdr3_aa: CASSQGQLTYEQYF

j_call: TRBJ2-1
d_call: TRBD2
clone_size: few
v_call: TRBV7-3
cdr3_nt: TGTGCCAGCAGCTTAAAAAGTCAGACTAGCGGGAGGAGGAGTGAGCAGTTCTTC
cdr3_aa: CASSLKSQTSGRRSEQFF

j_call: TRBJ1-3
d_call: .
clone_size: many
v_call: TRBV3-1
cdr3_nt: TGTGCCAGCAGCCACTCTGGAAACACCATATATTTT
cdr3_aa: CASSHSGNTIYF

j_call: TRBJ1-3
d_call: TRBD1
clone_size: .
v_call: TRBV3-1
cdr3_nt: TGTGCCAGCAGCGCCTACAGGGGGCGGAACACCATATATTTT
cdr3_aa: CASSAYRGRNTIYF

j_call: TRBJ1-1
d_call: .
clone_size: many
v_call: TRBV11-2
cdr3_nt: TGTGCCAGCAGCTTAAGGGCCTTAACTGAAGCTTTCTTT
cdr3_aa: CASSLRALTEAFF

j_call: TRBJ1-3
d_call: TRBD1
clone_size: few
v_call: TRBV9
cdr3_nt: TGTGCCAGCAGCGTCCTCCCGGGACAGGGAGGGTCTGGAAACACCATATATTTT
cdr3_aa: CASSVLPGQGGSGNTIYF

j_call: TRBJ2-1
d_call: .
clone_size: few
v_call: TRBV18
cdr3_nt: TGTGCCAGCTCACCCTCCTTCGGTAGCTCCTACAATGAGCAGTTCTTC
cdr3_aa: CASSPSFGSSYNEQFF

j_call: TRBJ2-1
d_call: .
clone_size: .
v_call: TRBV9
cdr3_nt: TGTGCCAGCAGCGTAGGCCAGGAGGGTTGGAATGAGCAGTTCTTC
cdr3_aa: CASSVGQEGWNEQFF

j_call: TRBJ2-3
d_call: .
clone_size: .
v_call: TRBV10-3
cdr3_nt: TGTGCCATCAGTGAGTGGGGGGCCACAGATACGCAGTATTTT
cdr3_aa: CAISEWGATDTQYF

j_call: TRBJ1-1
d_call: .
clone_size: .
v_call: TRBV7-9
cdr3_nt: TGTGCCAGCAGCTTCGAGACTAACACTGAAGCTTTCTTT
cdr3_aa: CASSFETNTEAFF

j_call: TRBJ2-7
d_call: .
clone_size: few
v_call: TRBV29-1
cdr3_nt: TGCAGCGTTGATGAGGCCAGGGGTGAAACCTACGAGCAGTACTTC
cdr3_aa: CSVDEARGETYEQYF

j_call: TRBJ1-1
d_call: .
clone_size: .
v_call: TRBV2
cdr3_nt: TGTGCCAGCAGCATTTTCTTTAGTGCGAACACTGAAGCTTTCTTT
cdr3_aa: CASSIFFSANTEAFF

j_call: TRBJ2-7
d_call: TRBD2
clone_size: .
v_call: TRBV27
cdr3_nt: TGTGCCAGCAGTTCGCTAGCGGGTCCCTACGAGCAGTACTTC
cdr3_aa: CASSSLAGPYEQYF

j_call: TRBJ1-1
d_call: TRBD1
clone_size: many
v_call: TRBV7-9
cdr3_nt: TGTGCCAGCAGCTCATACAGGGGGAAGACTGAAGCTTTCTTT
cdr3_aa: CASSSYRGKTEAFF

j_call: TRBJ1-4
d_call: .
clone_size: few
v_call: TRBV27
cdr3_nt: TGTGCCAGCAGTCCCGGGACAAGTGATGAAAAACTGTTTTTT
cdr3_aa: CASSPGTSDEKLFF

j_call: TRBJ2-1
d_call: .
clone_size: many
v_call: TRBV20-1
cdr3_nt: TGCAGTGCTAGGCCGGAGAGGGATGAGCAGTTCTTC
cdr3_aa: CSARPERDEQFF

j_call: TRBJ2-1
d_call: .
clone_size: many
v_call: TRBV20-1
cdr3_nt: TGCAGTGCTAGCGGTGTCCCTCTAGCGCCTATGTCGATGTCCAATGAGCAGTTCTTC
cdr3_aa: CSASGVPLAPMSMSNEQFF

j_call: TRBJ2-1
d_call: TRBD2
clone_size: few
v_call: TRBV2
cdr3_nt: TGTGCCAGCAGTGGGTCGACTAGCGGATCGAGATACAATGAGCAGTTCTTC
cdr3_aa: CASSGSTSGSRYNEQFF

j_call: TRBJ2-5
d_call: .
clone_size: many
v_call: TRBV6-2/TRBV6-3
cdr3_nt: TGTGCCAGCAAACAAGAGACCCAGTACTTC
cdr3_aa: CASKQETQYF

j_call: TRBJ2-2
d_call: .
clone_size: .
v_call: TRBV7-9
cdr3_nt: TGTGCCAGCAGCTCTTACCGGCAGGGAACCGGGGAGCTGTTTTTT
cdr3_aa: CASSSYRQGTGELFF

j_call: TRBJ2-7
d_call: TRBD1
clone_size: many
v_call: TRBV29-1
cdr3_nt: TGCAGCGCCGCGGACAGGGGGCGCGGCGAGCAGTACTTC
cdr3_aa: CSAADRGRGEQYF

j_call: TRBJ1-3
d_call: .
clone_size: few
v_call: TRBV7-6
cdr3_nt: TGTGCCAGCAGCCAAGGGGGGTTCTCTGGAAACACCATATATTTT
cdr3_aa: CASSQGGFSGNTIYF

j_call: TRBJ2-1
d_call: TRBD1
clone_size: many
v_call: TRBV30
cdr3_nt: TGTGCCTGGGGGACAGGGGGTACCTACAATGAGCAGTTCTTC
cdr3_aa: CAWGTGGTYNEQFF

j_call: TRBJ2-3
d_call: .
clone_size: .
v_call: TRBV20-1
cdr3_nt: TGCAGTGCCCCAAGAGGGGGGGCGGGAACAGATACGCAGTATTTT
cdr3_aa: CSAPRGGAGTDTQYF

j_call: TRBJ1-3
d_call: .
clone_size: many
v_call: TRBV7-6
cdr3_nt: TGTGCCAGCAGCCCGGCTCGCATCTCTGGAAACACCATATATTTT
cdr3_aa: CASSPARISGNTIYF

j_call: TRBJ2-1
d_call: .
clone_size: many
v_call: TRBV13
cdr3_nt: TGTGCCAGCAGCTTATGGGCAGGGAGATCAGAAAATGAGCAGTTCTTC
cdr3_aa: CASSLWAGRSENEQFF

j_call: TRBJ1-1
d_call: .
clone_size: few
v_call: TRBV28
cdr3_nt: TGTGCCAGCAGTTTACCCGGGACGCGGGGGATAACTGAAGCTTTCTTT
cdr3_aa: CASSLPGTRGITEAFF

j_call: TRBJ2-7
d_call: TRBD1
clone_size: few
v_call: TRBV6-6
cdr3_nt: TGTGCCAGCAGTGTGCCGGGACAGGGACTATACGAGCAGTACTTC
cdr3_aa: CASSVPGQGLYEQYF

j_call: TRBJ2-1
d_call: TRBD2
clone_size: many
v_call: TRBV9
cdr3_nt: TGTGCCAGCAGCGGAAGGACTAGCGGGATCACCTACAATGAGCAGTTCTTC
cdr3_aa: CASSGRTSGITYNEQFF

j_call: TRBJ2-7
d_call: .
clone_size: many
v_call: TRBV12-3/TRBV12-4
cdr3_nt: TGTGCCAGCAGTTTAGGGAGGGGGGAGCAGTACTTC
cdr3_aa: CASSLGRGEQYF

j_call: TRBJ1-2
d_call: .
clone_size: .
v_call: TRBV18
cdr3_nt: TGTCCCAGCCATCATTACCTTGGAGGAGAAGCGGATCACTATGGCTACACCTTC
cdr3_aa: CPSHHYLGGEADHYGYTF

j_call: TRBJ2-1
d_call: TRBD1
clone_size: many
v_call: TRBV24-1
cdr3_nt: TGTGCCACCAGTGACACCGGGACAGGCGTATACAATGAGCAGTTCTTC
cdr3_aa: CATSDTGTGVYNEQFF

j_call: TRBJ2-3
d_call: .
clone_size: .
v_call: TRBV6-1
cdr3_nt: TGTGCCAGCAGCGATACTTCCAGGGATACGCAGTATTTT
cdr3_aa: CASSDTSRDTQYF

j_call: TRBJ2-5
d_call: TRBD1
clone_size: many
v_call: TRBV28
cdr3_nt: TGTGCCAGCAGGGGACAGGGGAGGAAGACCCAGTACTTC
cdr3_aa: CASRGQGRKTQYF

j_call: TRBJ2-3
d_call: TRBD2
clone_size: .
v_call: TRBV29-1
cdr3_nt: TGCAGCGGCCACCTAGCGGGTACGCAGTATTTT
cdr3_aa: CSGHLAGTQYF

j_call: TRBJ1-2
d_call: .
clone_size: few
v_call: TRBV27
cdr3_nt: TGTGCCAGCAGTTTATTTGGGGTAGGCTATGGCTACACCTTC
cdr3_aa: CASSLFGVGYGYTF

j_call: TRBJ2-7
d_call: .
clone_size: .
v_call: TRBV15
cdr3_nt: TGTGCCACCAGCACCAGGGACGGACACTCCTACGAGCAGTACTTC
cdr3_aa: CATSTRDGHSYEQYF

j_call: TRBJ2-1
d_call: TRBD2
clone_size: .
v_call: TRBV29-1
cdr3_nt: TGCAGCGTCCGGGAGGGCCGCTCCAATGAGCAGTTCTTC
cdr3_aa: CSVREGRSNEQFF

j_call: TRBJ2-6
d_call: .
clone_size: .
v_call: TRBV29-1
cdr3_nt: TGCAGCGTCGCGACTAACTCTGGGGCCAACGTCCTGACTTTC
cdr3_aa: CSVATNSGANVLTF

j_call: TRBJ2-2
d_call: .
clone_size: .
v_call: TRBV9
cdr3_nt: TGTGCCAGCAGCGTTGGGGGGCAGGAGCTGTTTTTT
cdr3_aa: CASSVGGQELFF